This TCR beta chain was obtained from a study of a mutant IDH1 vaccine in newly diagnosed glioma. Study details: Either 4-6 weeks after radiotherapy alone or alongside temozolomide, vaccination was begun.

Germline CDR1 reads SGHNT; CDR2 reads YYREEE (reference sequence). With 7 bases clipped from V and 9 bases from J, the junction kept 7 bases outside the gene matches. This CDR3 region has 13 residues. Noted time point: week 23, last vaccination. What each vaccine dose contained was 300 ug of mutant IDH1 20-mer peptide, accompanied by topical imiquimod. Sequencing was performed with immunoSEQ multiplex PCR; in TCRdb, only in-frame clones are kept and a portion is missing. The sample holds around 56,000 clones, roughly 77% seen once. Of note for this clone: What it binds is unknown.

The input for sequencing was PBMCs, taken from a glioma patient whose treatment included an IDH1 peptide vaccine. This clonotype originated in a woman aged 40 to 50 with glioma. Some clones in this sample may be carry-over from other donors' samples. V is TRBV5-4 and J is TRBJ2-2; TRBD2 matches 9 bases. CDR3 nucleotide sequence: TGTGCCAGCGGCACCGGACTAGCGTGGGAGCTGTTTTTT. Its protein is CASGTGLAWELFF.